The T cell receptor beta chain under discussion was sequenced for a study of blood T cell repertoires in COVID-19. For the study at large: Spain, Italy and the United States supplied samples that represented acute and convalescent COVID-19. T cells, B-cell-depleted T cells, or PBMCs provided the cDNA or gDNA that served as material.

In the original workflow: The authors estimated nucleated cell counts from reference gene primer amplification. Profiled with immunoSEQ multiplex PCR; TCRdb holds only in-frame clones, not every one. Clonal size and the V and J genes are those of that table, whereas D and trimming came from the DNA. The sample yields 65,000 to 90,000 clones, around 90% seen once. The CDR3 runs 16 residues. V shed 0 bases and J 3 bases; nucleotides not matched to a gene: 7. Germline CDR1 and CDR2: PRHDT and FYEKMQ (reference sequence). The sequence was obtained from a woman aged 45-60 years with active or convalescent COVID-19. Specimen: peripheral blood. This chain connects TRBV13 to TRBJ1-1; 7 bases map to TRBD1. The CDR3 is CASSLGAGGPYTEAFF. The CDR3 DNA reads as TGTGCCAGCAGCTTAGGTGCAGGGGGGCCGTACACTGAAGCTTTCTTT. Combining the CDR3 with reference TRBV13 and TRBJ1-1 gives the whole variable domain AAGVIQSPRHLIKEKRETATLKCYPIPRHDTVYWYQQGPGQDPQFLISFYEKMQSDKGSIPDRFSAQQFSDYHSELNMSSLELGDSALYFCASSLGAGGPYTEAFFGQGTRLTVV.